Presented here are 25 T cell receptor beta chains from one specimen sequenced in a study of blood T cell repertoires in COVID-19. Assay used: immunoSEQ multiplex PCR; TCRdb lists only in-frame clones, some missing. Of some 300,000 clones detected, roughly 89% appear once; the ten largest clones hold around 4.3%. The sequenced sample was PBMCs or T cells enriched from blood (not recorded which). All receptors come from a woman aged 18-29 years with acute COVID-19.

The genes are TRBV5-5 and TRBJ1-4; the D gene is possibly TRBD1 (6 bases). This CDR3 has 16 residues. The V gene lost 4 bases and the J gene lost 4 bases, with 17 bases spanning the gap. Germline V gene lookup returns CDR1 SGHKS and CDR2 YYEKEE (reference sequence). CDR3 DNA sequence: TGTGCCAGCAGCGCAAAACTCGACAGGATTAATGAAAAACTGTTTTTT. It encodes CASSAKLDRINEKLFF. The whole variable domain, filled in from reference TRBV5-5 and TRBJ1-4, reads DAGVTQSPTHLIKTRGQQVTLRCSPISGHKSVSWYQQVLGQGPQFIFQYYEKEERGRGNFPDRFSARQFPNYSSELNVNALLLGDSALYLCASSAKLDRINEKLFFGSGTQLSVL.

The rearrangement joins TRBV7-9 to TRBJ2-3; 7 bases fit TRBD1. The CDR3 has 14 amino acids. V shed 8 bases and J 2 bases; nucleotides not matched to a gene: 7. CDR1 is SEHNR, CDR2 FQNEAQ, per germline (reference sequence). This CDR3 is CASGEQGHTDTQYF. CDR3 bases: TGTGCCAGCGGGGAACAGGGGCACACAGATACGCAGTATTTT. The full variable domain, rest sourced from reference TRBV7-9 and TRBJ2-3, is DTGVSQNPRHKITKRGQNVTFRCDPISEHNRLYWYRQTLGQGPEFLTYFQNEAQLEKSRLLSDRFSAERPKGSFSTLEIQRTEQGDSAMYLCASGEQGHTDTQYFGPGTRLTVL.

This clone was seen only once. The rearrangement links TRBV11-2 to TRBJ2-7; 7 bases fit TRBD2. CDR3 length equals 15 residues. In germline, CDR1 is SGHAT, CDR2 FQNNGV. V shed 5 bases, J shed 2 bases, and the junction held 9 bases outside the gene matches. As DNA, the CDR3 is TGTGCCAGCAGCGCGACGAGCGGGGCTACCTACGAGCAGTACTTC. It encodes CASSATSGATYEQYF.

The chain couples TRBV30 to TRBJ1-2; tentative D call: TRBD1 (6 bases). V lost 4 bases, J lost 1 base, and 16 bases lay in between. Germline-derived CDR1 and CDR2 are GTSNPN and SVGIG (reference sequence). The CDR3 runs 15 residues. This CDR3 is CAWKFTEGVNYGYTF. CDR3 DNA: TGTGCCTGGAAATTTACTGAGGGGGTTAACTATGGCTACACCTTC.

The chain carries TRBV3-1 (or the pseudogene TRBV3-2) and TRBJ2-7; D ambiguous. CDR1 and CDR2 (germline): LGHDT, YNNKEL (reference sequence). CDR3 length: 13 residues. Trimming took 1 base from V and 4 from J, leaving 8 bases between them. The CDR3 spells CASSQALLYEQYF. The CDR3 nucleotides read TGTGCCAGCAGCCAAGCGCTTCTATACGAGCAGTACTTC.

The CDR3 nucleotides are TGTGCCAGCAGCTTAGCGTGGACAGGGGTGTCCTATAATTCACCCCTCCACTTT. This sequence encodes CASSLAWTGVSYNSPLHF. The chain carries TRBV7-8 and TRBJ1-6, with TRBD1 matching 9 bases. The V gene end was trimmed by 0 bases and the J gene end by 1 base; junction bases not matched to a gene: 4. Germline CDR1 reads SGHVS; CDR2 reads FQNEAQ. The CDR3 is 18 residues long.

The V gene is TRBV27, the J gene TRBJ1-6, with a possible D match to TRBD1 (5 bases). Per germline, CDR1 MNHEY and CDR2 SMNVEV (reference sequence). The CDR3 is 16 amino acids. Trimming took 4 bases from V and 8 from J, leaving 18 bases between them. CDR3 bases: TGTGCCAGCAGTTCCAGGGCCCAATCGCCGGATTCACCCCTCCACTTT. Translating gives CASSSRAQSPDSPLHF.

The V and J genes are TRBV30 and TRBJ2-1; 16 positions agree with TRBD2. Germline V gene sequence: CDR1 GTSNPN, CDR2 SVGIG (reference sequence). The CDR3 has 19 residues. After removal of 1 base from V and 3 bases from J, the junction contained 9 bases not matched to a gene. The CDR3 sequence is CAWSAGTSGRDLGYNEQFF. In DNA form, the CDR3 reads TGTGCCTGGAGTGCCGGGACTAGCGGGAGGGACCTGGGCTACAATGAGCAGTTCTTC. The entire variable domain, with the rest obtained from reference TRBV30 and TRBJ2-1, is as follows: SQTIHQWPATLVQPVGSPLSLECTVEGTSNPNLYWYRQAAGRGLQLLFYSVGIGQISSEVPQNLSASRPQDRQFILSSKKLLLSDSGFYLCAWSAGTSGRDLGYNEQFFGPGTRLTVL.

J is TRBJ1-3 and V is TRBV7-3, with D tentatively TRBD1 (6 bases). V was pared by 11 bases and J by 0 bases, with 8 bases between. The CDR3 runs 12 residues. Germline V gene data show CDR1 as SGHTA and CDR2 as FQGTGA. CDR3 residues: CAVDSSGNTIYF. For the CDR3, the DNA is TGTGCCGTGGACAGCTCTGGAAACACCATATATTTT. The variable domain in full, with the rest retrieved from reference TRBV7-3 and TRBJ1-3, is GAGVSQTPSNKVTEKGKYVELRCDPISGHTALYWYRQSLGQGPEFLIYFQGTGAADDSGLPNDRFFAVRPEGSVSTLKIQRTERGDSAVYLCAVDSSGNTIYFGEGSWLTVV.

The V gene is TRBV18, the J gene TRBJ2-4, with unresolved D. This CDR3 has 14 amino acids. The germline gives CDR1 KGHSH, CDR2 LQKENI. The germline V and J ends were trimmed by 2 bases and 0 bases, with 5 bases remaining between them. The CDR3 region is CASSPGLAKNIQYF. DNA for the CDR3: TGTGCCAGCTCACCAGGCCTAGCCAAAAACATTCAGTACTTC.

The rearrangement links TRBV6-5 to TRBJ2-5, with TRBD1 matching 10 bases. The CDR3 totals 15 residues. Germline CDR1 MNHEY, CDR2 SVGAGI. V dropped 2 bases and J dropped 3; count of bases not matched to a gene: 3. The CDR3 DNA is TGTGCCAGCAGTTACCGGGACAGGGGTAAAGAGACCCAGTACTTC. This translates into CASSYRDRGKETQYF.

CDR3 coding DNA: TGTGCCAGTAGCGTCCCGGGACAGGGACTGGAGACCCAGTACTTC. Amino acids: CASSVPGQGLETQYF. V and J are TRBV19 and TRBJ2-5; 9 positions agree with TRBD1. J was trimmed by 5 bases and V by 6 bases; bases with no gene match: 10. Germline V gene data show CDR1 as LNHDA and CDR2 as SQIVND (reference sequence). CDR3 length equals 15 residues.

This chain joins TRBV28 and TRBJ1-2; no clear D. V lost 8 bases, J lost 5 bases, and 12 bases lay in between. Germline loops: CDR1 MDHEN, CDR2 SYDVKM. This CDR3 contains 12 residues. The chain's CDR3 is CASSTAIYGYTF. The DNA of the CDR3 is TGTGCCAGCTCCACAGCAATATATGGCTACACCTTC.

The CDR3 is CATSQDSNYGYTF. The CDR3, as DNA: TGTGCCACCAGTCAGGACTCTAACTATGGCTACACCTTC. V is TRBV24-1 and J is TRBJ1-2; D remains ambiguous. The CDR3 is made up of 13 amino acids. Germline V lookup: CDR1 KGHDR, CDR2 SFDVKD. The V end was cut by 6 bases, the J end by 0 bases, with 7 bases between.

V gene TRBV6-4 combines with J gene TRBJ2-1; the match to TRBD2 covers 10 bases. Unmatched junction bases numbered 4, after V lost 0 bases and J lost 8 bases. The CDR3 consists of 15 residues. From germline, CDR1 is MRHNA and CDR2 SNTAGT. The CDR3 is CASSDSASGGYEQFF. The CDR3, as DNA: TGTGCCAGCAGTGACTCGGCTAGCGGGGGTTATGAGCAGTTCTTC.

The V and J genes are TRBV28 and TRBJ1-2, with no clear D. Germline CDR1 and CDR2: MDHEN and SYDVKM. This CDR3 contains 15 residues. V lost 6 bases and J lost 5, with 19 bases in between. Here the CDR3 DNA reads TGTGCCAGCAGACTACTCCGGTTCGCCCGATATGGCTACACCTTC. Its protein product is CASRLLRFARYGYTF.

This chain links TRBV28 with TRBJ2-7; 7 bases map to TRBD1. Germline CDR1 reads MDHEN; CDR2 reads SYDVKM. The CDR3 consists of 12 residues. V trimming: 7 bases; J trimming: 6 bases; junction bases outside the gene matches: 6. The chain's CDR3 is CASNHRGTEQYF. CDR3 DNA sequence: TGTGCCAGCAACCACAGGGGTACCGAGCAGTACTTC.

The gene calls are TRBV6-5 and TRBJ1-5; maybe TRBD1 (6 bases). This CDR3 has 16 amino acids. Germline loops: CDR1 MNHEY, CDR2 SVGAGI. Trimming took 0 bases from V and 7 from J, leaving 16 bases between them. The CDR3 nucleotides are TGTGCCAGCAGTTACTCGTACAGGGCAGTGGGACAGCCCCAGCATTTT. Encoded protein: CASSYSYRAVGQPQHF.

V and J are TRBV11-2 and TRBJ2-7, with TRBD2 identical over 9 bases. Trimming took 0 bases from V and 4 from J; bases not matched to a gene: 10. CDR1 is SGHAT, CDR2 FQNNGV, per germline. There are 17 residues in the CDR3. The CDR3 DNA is TGTGCCAGCAGCTTAGATGGATGGCGGGAGGGCTTTTACGAGCAGTACTTC. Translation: CASSLDGWREGFYEQYF. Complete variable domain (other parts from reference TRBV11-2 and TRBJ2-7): EAGVAQSPRYKIIEKRQSVAFWCNPISGHATLYWYQQILGQGPKLLIQFQNNGVVDDSQLPKDRFSAERLKGVDSTLKIQPAKLEDSAVYLCASSLDGWREGFYEQYFGPGTRLTVT.

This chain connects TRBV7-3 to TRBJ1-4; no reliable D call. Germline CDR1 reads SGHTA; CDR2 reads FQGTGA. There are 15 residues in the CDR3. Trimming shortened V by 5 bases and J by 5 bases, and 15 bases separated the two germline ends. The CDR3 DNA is TGTGCCAGCAGCCCCCTGAGAGACTTCAATGAAAAACTGTTTTTT. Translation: CASSPLRDFNEKLFF.

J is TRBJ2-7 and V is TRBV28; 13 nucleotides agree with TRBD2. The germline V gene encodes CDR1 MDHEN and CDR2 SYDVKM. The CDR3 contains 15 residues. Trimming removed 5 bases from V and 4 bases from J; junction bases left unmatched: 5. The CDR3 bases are TGTGCCAGCAGTCCCCCGGGACTAGCGGGATACGAGCAGTACTTC. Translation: CASSPPGLAGYEQYF. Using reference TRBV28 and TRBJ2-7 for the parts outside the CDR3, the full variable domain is DVKVTQSSRYLVKRTGEKVFLECVQDMDHENMFWYRQDPGLGLRLIYFSYDVKMKEKGDIPEGYSVSREKKERFSLILESASTNQTSMYLCASSPPGLAGYEQYFGPGTRLTVT.

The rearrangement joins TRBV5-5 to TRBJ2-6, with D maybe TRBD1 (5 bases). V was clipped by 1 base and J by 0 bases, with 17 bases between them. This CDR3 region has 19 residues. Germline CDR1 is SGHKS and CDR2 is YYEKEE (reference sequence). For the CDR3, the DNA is TGTGCCAGCAGCTTGTTGAACAGGCCAACTCTCTCTGGGGCCAACGTCCTGACTTTC. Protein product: CASSLLNRPTLSGANVLTF.

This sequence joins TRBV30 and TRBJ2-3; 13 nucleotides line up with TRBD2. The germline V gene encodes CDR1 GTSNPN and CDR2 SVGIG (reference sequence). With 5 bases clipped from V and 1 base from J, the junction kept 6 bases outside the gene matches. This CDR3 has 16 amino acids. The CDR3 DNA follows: TGTGCCTGGGTACTAGCGGGAGGGCGGGGCACAGATACGCAGTATTTT. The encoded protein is CAWVLAGGRGTDTQYF.

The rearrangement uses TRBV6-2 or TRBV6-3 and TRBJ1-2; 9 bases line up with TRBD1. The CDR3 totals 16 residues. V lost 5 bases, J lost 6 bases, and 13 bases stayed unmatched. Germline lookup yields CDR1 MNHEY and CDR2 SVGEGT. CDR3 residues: CASSQAVFTGGNGYTF. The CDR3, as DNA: TGTGCCAGCAGTCAAGCCGTATTTACAGGGGGCAATGGCTACACCTTC.

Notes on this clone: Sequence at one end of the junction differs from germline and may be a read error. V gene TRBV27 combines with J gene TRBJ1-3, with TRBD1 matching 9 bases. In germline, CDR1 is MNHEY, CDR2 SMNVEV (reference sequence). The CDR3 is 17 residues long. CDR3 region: CASSLRGTGFSGSTIYF. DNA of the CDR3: TGTGCCAGCAGTTTAAGGGGGACAGGGTTCAGTGGAAGCACCATATATTTT.